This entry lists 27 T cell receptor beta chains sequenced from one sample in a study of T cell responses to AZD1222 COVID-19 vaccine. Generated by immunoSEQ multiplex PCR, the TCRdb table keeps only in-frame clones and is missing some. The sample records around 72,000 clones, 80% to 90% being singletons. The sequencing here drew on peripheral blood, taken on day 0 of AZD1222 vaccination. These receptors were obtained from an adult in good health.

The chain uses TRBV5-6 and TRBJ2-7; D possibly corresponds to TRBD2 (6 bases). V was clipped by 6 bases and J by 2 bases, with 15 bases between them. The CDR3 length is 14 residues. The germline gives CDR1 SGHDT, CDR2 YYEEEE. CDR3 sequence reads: CASTAAGPPYEQYF. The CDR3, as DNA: TGTGCCAGCACCGCGGCGGGGCCACCCTACGAGCAGTACTTC.

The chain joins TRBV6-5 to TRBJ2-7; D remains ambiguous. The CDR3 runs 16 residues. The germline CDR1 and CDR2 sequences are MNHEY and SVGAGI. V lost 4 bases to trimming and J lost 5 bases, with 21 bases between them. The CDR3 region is CASSSHMFLSNNEQYF. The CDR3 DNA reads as TGTGCCAGCAGTTCCCACATGTTCCTGTCTAATAACGAGCAGTACTTC.

The CDR3 DNA reads TGTGCCAGCAGCTTAGAGGCTCCCGATTCACCCCTCCACTTT. Translated, it gives CASSLEAPDSPLHF. The rearrangement joins TRBV7-2 to TRBJ1-6; D is undetermined. Trimming shortened V by 1 base and J by 8 bases, and 9 bases separated the two germline ends. From germline, CDR1 is SGHTA and CDR2 FQGNSA. CDR3 length: 14 amino acids.

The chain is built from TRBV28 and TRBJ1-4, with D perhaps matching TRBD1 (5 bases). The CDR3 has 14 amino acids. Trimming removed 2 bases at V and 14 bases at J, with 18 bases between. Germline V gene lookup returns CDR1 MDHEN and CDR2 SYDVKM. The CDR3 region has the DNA TGTGCCAGCAGTTTACCGGGGACCCGAGAGAGGCTGTTTTTT. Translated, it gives CASSLPGTRERLFF. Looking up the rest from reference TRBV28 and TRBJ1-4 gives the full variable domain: DVKVTQSSRYLVKRTGEKVFLECVQDMDHENMFWYRQDPGLGLRLIYFSYDVKMKEKGDIPEGYSVSREKKERFSLILESASTNQTSMYLCASSLPGTRERLFFGSGTQLSVL.

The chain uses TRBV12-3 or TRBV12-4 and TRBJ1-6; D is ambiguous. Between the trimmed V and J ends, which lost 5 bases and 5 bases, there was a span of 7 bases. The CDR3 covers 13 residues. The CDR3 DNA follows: TGTGCCAGCAGTCGGACGGATAATTCACCCCTCCACTTT. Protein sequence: CASSRTDNSPLHF.

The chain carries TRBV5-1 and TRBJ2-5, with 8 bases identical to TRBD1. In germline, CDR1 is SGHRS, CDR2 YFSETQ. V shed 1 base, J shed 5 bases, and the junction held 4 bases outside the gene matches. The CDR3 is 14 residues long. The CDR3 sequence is CASSLQGAGETQYF. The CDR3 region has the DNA TGCGCCAGCAGCTTGCAGGGGGCGGGGGAGACCCAGTACTTC. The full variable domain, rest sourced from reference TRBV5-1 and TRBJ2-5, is KAGVTQTPRYLIKTRGQQVTLSCSPISGHRSVSWYQQTPGQGLQFLFEYFSETQRNKGNFPGRFSGRQFSNSRSEMNVSTLELGDSALYLCASSLQGAGETQYFGPGTRLLVL.

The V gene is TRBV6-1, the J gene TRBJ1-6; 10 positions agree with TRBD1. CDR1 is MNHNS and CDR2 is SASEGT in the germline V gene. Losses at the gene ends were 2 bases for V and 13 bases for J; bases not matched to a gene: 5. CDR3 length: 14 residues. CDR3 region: CASSERGQGIPLHF. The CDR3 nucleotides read TGTGCCAGCAGTGAACGGGGACAGGGGATCCCCCTCCACTTT.

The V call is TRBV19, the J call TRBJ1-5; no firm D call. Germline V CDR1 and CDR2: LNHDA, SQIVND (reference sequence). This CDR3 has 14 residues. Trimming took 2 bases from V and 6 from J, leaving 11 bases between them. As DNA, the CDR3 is TGTGCCAGTAGTATAATTCTCGAGGGTCAGCCCCAGCATTTT. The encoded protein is CASSIILEGQPQHF.

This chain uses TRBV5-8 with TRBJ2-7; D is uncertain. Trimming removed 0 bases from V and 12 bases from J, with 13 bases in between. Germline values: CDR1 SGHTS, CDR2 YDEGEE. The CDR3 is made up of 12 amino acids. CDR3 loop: CASSLAEPDGYF. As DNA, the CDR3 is TGTGCCAGCAGCTTGGCCGAACCGGACGGGTACTTC.

CDR3: CAISPGSSYNSPLHF. The CDR3 DNA reads TGTGCCATCAGTCCGGGGAGCTCCTATAATTCACCCCTCCACTTT. The chain couples TRBV10-3 to TRBJ1-6; D call uncertain. Deletions cut 5 bases from V and 0 bases from J, with 8 bases between. The CDR3 runs to 15 residues. CDR1 ENHRY and CDR2 SYGVKD come from the germline V gene.

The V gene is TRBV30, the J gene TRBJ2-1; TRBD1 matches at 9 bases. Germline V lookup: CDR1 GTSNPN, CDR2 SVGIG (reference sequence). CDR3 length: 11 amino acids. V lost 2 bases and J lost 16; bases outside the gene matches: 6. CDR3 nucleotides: TGTGCCTGGAGTTCCGGGACAGGGCGATTCTTC. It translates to CAWSSGTGRFF. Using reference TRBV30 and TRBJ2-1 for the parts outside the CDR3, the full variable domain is SQTIHQWPATLVQPVGSPLSLECTVEGTSNPNLYWYRQAAGRGLQLLFYSVGIGQISSEVPQNLSASRPQDRQFILSSKKLLLSDSGFYLCAWSSGTGRFFGPGTRLTVL.

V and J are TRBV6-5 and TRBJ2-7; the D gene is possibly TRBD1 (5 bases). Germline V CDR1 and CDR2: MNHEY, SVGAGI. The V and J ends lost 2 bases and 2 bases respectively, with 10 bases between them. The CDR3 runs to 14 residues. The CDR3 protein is CASSYRGPTYEQYF. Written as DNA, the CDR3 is TGTGCCAGCAGTTACAGGGGTCCTACCTACGAGCAGTACTTC.

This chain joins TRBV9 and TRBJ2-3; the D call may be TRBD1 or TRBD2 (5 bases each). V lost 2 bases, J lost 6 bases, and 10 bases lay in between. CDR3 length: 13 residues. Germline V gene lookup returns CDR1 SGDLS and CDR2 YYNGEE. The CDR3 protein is CASSVGGWDTQYF. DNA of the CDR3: TGTGCCAGCAGCGTTGGGGGATGGGATACGCAGTATTTT.

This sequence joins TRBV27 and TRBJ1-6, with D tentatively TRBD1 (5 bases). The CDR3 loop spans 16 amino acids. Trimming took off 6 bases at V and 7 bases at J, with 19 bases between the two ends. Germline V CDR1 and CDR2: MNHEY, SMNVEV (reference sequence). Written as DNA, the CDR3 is TGTGCCAGCAGCGACCCCAAGGGGCCATGGAATTCACCCCTCCACTTT. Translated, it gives CASSDPKGPWNSPLHF.

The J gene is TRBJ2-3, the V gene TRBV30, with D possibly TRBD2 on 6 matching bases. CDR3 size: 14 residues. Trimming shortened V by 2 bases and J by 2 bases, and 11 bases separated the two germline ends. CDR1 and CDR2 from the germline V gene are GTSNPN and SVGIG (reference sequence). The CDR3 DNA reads TGTGCCTGGAGTCCGGCGGGGTTCACAGATACGCAGTATTTT. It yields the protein CAWSPAGFTDTQYF.

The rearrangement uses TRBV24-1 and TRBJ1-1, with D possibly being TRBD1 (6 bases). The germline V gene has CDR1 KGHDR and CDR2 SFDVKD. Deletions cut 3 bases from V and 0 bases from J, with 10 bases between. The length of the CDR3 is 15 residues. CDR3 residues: CATSDRTEMNTEAFF. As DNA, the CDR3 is TGTGCCACCAGTGATAGGACAGAAATGAACACTGAAGCTTTCTTT.

Here the CDR3 DNA reads TGTGCCAGCAGCCGGACAGTAAACACCGGGGAGCTGTTTTTT. This sequence encodes CASSRTVNTGELFF. V and J are TRBV6-5 and TRBJ2-2, with D possibly TRBD1 on 6 matching bases. The germline V gene encodes CDR1 MNHEY and CDR2 SVGAGI. The CDR3 is 14 amino acids. Trimming took off 6 bases at V and 2 bases at J, with 10 bases between the two ends.

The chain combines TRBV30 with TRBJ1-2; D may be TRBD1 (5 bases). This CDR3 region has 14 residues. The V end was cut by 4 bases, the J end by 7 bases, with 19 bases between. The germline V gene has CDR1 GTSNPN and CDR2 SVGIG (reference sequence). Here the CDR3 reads CAWTLVGTGSGYTF. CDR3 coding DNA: TGTGCCTGGACTTTGGTTGGGACCGGGTCTGGCTACACCTTC.

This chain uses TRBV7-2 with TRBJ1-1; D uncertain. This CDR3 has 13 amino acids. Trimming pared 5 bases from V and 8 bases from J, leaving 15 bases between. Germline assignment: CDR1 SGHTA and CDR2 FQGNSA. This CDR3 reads CASSQRSDREAFF. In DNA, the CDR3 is TGTGCCAGCAGCCAACGGTCGGATAGGGAAGCTTTCTTT.

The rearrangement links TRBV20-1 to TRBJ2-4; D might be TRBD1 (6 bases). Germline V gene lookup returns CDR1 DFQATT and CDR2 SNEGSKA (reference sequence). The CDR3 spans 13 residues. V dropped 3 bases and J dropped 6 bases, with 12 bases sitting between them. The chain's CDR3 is CSASTQGINIQYF. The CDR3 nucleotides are TGCAGTGCTAGTACCCAGGGGATAAACATTCAGTACTTC.

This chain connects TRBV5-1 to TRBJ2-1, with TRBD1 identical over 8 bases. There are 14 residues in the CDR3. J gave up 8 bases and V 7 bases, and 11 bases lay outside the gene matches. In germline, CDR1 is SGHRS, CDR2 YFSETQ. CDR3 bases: TGCGCCAGCTCTAGACAGGGGAAGTACGATGAGCAGTTCTTC. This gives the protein CASSRQGKYDEQFF.

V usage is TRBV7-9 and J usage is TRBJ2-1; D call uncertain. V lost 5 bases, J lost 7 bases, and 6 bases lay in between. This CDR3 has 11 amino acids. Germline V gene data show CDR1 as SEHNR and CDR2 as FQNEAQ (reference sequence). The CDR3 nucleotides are TGTGCCAGCAGCGTAAGTAATGAGCAGTTCTTC. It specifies CASSVSNEQFF.

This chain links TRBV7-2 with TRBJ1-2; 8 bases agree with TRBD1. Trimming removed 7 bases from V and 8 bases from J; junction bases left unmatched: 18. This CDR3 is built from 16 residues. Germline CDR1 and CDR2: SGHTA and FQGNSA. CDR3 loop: CASTTSPDRVSWGYTF. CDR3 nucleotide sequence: TGTGCCAGCACCACCTCTCCGGACAGGGTGTCGTGGGGCTACACCTTC.

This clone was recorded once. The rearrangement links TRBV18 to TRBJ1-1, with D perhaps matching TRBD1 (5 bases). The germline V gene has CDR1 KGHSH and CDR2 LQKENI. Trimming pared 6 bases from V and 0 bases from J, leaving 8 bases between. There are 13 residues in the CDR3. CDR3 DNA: TGTGCCAGCTCCCAGGGCCTGAACACTGAAGCTTTCTTT. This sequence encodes CASSQGLNTEAFF.

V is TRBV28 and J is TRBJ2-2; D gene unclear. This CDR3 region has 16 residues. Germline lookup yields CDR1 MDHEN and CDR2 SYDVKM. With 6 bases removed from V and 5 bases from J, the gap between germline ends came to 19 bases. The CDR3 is CASSVRRIRGTGELFF. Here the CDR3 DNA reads TGTGCCAGCAGCGTAAGGAGAATCCGTGGGACCGGGGAGCTGTTTTTT.

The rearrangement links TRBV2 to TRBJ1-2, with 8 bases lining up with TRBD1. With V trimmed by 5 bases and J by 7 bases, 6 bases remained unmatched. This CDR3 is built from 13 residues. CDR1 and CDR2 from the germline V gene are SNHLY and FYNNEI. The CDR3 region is CASSWAGGSGYTF. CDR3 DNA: TGTGCCAGCAGTTGGGCAGGGGGCAGTGGCTACACCTTC.

The DNA of the CDR3 is TGTGCCAGCATGAGGTCAACCGCAGGGGAACTGTTTTTT. Encoded protein: CASMRSTAGELFF. This chain links TRBV6-5 with TRBJ1-4; possible D gene TRBD1, 6 bases. Trimming left V 7 bases short and J 12 bases short, with 18 bases between. This CDR3 is built from 13 residues. Germline assignment: CDR1 MNHEY and CDR2 SVGAGI.